This T cell receptor (beta chain) comes out of a study of T cell responses to AZD1222 COVID-19 vaccine. TCRdb keeps only in-frame clones here, not all; method: immunoSEQ multiplex PCR. The profile shows more than 80,000 clones, around 90% of them singletons. Trimming pared 4 bases from V and 4 bases from J, leaving 18 bases between. The CDR3 has 16 residues. Germline V gene lookup returns CDR1 SGHDT and CDR2 YYEEEE. The chain recombines TRBV5-6 with TRBJ1-3; maybe TRBD1 (5 bases). This material consisted of peripheral blood, taken on day 0 of AZD1222 vaccination. The clonotype was recovered from an adult in good health. CDR3 region: CASSPLRGRRGNTIYF. For the CDR3, the DNA is TGTGCCAGCAGCCCACTACGGGGCAGACGAGGAAACACCATATATTTT.